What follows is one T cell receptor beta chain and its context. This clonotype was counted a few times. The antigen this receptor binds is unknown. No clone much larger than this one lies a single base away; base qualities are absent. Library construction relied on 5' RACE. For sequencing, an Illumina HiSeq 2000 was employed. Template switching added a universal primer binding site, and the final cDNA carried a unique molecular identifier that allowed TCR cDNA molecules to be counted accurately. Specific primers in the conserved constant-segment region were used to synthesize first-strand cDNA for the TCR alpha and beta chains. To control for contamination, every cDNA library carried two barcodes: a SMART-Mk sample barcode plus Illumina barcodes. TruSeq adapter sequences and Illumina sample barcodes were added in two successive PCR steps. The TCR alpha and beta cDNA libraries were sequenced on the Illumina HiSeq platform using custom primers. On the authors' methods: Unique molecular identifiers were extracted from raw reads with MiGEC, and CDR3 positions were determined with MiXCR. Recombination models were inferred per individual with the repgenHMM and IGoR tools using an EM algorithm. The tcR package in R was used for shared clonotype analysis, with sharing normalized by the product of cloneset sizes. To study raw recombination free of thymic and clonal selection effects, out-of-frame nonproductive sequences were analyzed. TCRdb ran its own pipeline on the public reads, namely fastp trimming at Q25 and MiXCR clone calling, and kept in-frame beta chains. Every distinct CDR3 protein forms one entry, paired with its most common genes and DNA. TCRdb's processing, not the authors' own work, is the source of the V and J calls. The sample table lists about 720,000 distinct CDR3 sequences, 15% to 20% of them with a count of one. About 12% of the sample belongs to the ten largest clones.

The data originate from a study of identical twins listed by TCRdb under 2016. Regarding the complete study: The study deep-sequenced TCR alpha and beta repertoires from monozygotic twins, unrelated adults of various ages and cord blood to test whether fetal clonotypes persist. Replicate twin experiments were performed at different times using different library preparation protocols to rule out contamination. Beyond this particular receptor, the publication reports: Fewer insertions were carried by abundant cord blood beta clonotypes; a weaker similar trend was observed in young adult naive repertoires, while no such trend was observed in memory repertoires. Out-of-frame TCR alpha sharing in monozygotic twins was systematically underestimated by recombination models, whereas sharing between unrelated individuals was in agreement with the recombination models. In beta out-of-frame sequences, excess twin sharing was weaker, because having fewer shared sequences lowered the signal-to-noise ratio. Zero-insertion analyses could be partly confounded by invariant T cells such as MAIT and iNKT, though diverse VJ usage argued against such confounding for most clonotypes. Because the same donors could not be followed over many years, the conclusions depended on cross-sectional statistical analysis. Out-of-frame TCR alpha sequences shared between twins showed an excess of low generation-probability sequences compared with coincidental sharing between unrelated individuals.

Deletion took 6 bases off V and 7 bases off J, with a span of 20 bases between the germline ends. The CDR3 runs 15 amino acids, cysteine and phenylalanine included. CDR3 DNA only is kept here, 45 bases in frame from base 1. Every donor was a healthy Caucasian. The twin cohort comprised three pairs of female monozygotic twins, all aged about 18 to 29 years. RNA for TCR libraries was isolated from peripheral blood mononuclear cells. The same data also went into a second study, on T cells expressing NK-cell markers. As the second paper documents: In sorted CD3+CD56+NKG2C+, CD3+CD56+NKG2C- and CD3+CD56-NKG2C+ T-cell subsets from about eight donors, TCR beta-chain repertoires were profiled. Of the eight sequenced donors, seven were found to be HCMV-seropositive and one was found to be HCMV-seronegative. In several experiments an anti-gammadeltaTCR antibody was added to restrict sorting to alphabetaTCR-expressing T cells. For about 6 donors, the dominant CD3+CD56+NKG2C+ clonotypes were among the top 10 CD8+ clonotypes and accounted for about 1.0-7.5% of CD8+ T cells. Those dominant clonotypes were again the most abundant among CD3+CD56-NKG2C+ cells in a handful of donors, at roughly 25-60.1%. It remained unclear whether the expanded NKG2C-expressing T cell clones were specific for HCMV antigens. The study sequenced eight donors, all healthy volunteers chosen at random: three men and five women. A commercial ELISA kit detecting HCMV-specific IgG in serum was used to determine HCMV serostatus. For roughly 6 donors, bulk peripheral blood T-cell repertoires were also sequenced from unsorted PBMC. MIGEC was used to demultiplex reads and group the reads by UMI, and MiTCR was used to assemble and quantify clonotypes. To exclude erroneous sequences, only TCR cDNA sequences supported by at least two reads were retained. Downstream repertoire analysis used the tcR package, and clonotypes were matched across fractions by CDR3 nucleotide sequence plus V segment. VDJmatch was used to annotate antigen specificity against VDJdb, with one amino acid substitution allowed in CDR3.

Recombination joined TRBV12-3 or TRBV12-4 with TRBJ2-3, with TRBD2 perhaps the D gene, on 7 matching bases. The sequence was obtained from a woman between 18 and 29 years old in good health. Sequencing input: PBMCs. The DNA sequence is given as TGTGCCAGCAGCGCTCGGGGGGCTAAGGTACATACGCAGTATTTT. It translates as CASSARGAKVHTQYF.